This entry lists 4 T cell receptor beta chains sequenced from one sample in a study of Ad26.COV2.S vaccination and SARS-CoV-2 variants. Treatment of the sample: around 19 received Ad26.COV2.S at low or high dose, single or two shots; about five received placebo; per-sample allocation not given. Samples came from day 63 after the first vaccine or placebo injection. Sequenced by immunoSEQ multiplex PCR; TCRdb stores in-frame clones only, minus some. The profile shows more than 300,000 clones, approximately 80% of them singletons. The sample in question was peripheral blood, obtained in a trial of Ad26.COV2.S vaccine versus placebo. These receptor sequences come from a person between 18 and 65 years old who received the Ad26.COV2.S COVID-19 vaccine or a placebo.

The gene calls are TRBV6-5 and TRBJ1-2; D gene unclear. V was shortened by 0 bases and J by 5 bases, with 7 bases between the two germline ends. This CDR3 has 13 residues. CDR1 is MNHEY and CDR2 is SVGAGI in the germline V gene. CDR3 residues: CASSYSAAYGYTF. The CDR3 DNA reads TGTGCCAGCAGTTACTCGGCGGCTTATGGCTACACCTTC.

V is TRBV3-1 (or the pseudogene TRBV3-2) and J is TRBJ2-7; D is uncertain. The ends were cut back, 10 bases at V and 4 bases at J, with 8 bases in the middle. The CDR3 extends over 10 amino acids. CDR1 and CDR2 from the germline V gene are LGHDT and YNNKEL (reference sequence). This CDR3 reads CATSNYEQYF. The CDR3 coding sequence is TGTGCCACATCGAATTACGAGCAGTACTTC.

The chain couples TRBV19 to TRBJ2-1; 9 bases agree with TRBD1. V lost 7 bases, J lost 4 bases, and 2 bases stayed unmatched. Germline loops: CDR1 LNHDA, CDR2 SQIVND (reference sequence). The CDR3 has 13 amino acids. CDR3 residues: CASTGTGYNEQFF. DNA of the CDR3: TGTGCCAGTACAGGGACAGGGTACAATGAGCAGTTCTTC.

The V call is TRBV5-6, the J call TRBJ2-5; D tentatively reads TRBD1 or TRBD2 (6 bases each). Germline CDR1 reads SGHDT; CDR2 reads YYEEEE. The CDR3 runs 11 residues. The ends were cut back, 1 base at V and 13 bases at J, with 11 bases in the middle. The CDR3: CASSLRGAPYF. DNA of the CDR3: TGTGCCAGCAGCTTGAGGGGGGCTCCGTACTTC.